This T cell receptor beta chain came from a study of high-grade serous ovarian cancer treatment subgroups. This CDR3 comprises 15 residues. J gave up 5 bases and V 5 bases, and 6 bases lay outside the gene matches. Germline assignment: CDR1 SGHTA and CDR2 FQGNSA. Some clones are missing from TCRdb's copy, which holds only in-frame ones; the method was immunoSEQ multiplex PCR. Seen here are over 2,000 clones, around three fifths observed once, and the top ten hold 12% to 15%. Tumor samples were taken before definitive surgery or chemotherapy. This TCR was recovered from a human donor with high-grade serous ovarian cancer. J is TRBJ2-1 and V is TRBV7-2; 10 nucleotides line up with TRBD1. Sequencing was performed on tumor tissue. CDR3: CASSDRTGGDNEQFF. The CDR3 nucleotides are TGTGCCAGCAGCGACAGGACAGGGGGGGACAATGAGCAGTTCTTC.